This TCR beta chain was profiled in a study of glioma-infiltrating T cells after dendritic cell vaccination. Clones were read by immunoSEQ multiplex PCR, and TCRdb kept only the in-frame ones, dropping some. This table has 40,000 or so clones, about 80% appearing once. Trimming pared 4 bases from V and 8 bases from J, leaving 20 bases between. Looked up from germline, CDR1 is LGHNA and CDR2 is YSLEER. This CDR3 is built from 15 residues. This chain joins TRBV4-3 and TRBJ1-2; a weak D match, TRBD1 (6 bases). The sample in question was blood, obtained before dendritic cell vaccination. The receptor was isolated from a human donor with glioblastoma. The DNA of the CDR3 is TGCGCCAGCAGCCCAAGTAGACAGGCCTTCGAGGGCTACACCTTC. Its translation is CASSPSRQAFEGYTF.